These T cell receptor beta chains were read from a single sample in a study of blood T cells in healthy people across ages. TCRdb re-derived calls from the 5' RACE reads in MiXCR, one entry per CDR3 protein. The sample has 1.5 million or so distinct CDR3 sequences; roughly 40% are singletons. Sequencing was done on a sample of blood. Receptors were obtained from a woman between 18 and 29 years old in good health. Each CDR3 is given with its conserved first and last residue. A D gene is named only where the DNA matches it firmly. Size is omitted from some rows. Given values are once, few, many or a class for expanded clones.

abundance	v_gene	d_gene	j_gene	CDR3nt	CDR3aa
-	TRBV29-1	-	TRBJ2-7	TGCAGCGTTGAAACGGGGCAGGAATACGAGCAGTACTTC	CSVETGQEYEQYF
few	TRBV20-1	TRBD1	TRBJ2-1	TGCAGTGCTAGAGATCGGGACAGGGGGCTTCGTAATGAGCAGTTCTTC	CSARDRDRGLRNEQFF
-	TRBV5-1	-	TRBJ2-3	TGCGCCAGCAACTCGGGGGGCCGCACAGATACGCAGTATTTT	CASNSGGRTDTQYF
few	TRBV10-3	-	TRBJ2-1	TGTGCCATCCTGGGTAACTCCTCCTACAATGAGCAGTTCTTC	CAILGNSSYNEQFF
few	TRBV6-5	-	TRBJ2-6	TGTGCCAGCAGTTCCTTTCACATTGCCAGTCTGGGGGCCAACGTCCTGACTTTC	CASSSFHIASLGANVLTF
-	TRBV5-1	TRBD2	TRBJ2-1	TGCGCCAGCAGCCCCTCCCTCGCGGGAGGTAACTACAATGAGCAGTTCTTC	CASSPSLAGGNYNEQFF
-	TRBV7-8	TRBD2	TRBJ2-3	TGTGCCAGCAGCATGAAACTAGCGGGAGTCCTCCTAACAGATACGCAGTATTTT	CASSMKLAGVLLTDTQYF
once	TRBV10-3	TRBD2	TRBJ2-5	TGTGCCATCAGTGAGGCGGGGGGAGCGGAGACCCAGTACTTC	CAISEAGGAETQYF
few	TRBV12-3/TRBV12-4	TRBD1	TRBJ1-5	TGTGCCAGCACCTCGGGACAGGGTCAAAATCAGCCCCAGCATTTT	CASTSGQGQNQPQHF
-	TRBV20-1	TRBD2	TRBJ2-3	TGCAGTGCTAGAGTCCCTGAGCGGGGGCCCCGCACAGATACGCAGTATTTT	CSARVPERGPRTDTQYF
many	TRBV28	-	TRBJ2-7	TGTGCCAGCAGTCCTATCGAGCACACCTCCTACGAGCAGTACTTC	CASSPIEHTSYEQYF
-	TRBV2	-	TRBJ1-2	TGTGCCAGCAGAGGGAGTTTTCTAGCTAACTATGGCTACACCTTC	CASRGSFLANYGYTF
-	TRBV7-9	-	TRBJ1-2	TGTGCCAGCAGCCCGCGTGGAGGGGGGCACTATGGCTACACCTTC	CASSPRGGGHYGYTF
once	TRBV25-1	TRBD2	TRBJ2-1	TGTGCCAGCAGTCTTATAACCGGGACTAGCTCCTACAATGAGCAGTTCTTC	CASSLITGTSSYNEQFF
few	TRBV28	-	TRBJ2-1	TGTGCCAGCAGAAGGGGGGGCCTGACGGGGAATGAGCAGTTCTTC	CASRRGGLTGNEQFF
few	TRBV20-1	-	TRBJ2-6	TGCAGTGCTCAGGCCGGGGCCAACGTCCTGACTTTC	CSAQAGANVLTF
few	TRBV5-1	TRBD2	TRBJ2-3	TGCGCCAGCAGCTTTTGGACTAGCGGGGGAAGCACAGATACGCAGTATTTT	CASSFWTSGGSTDTQYF
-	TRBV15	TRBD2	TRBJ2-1	TGTGCCACCAGCAGAGATAGCTTTTTCGGACTAGCGGGGGGGCGCAATGAGCAGTTCTTC	CATSRDSFFGLAGGRNEQFF
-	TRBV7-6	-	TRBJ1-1	TGTGCCAGCACCTCACCCGGGCGGAACACTGAAGCTTTCTTT	CASTSPGRNTEAFF
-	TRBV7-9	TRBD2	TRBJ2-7	TGTTCCAGCAGCCGACTAGCGGGAGCGAACGAGCAGTACTTC	CSSSRLAGANEQYF
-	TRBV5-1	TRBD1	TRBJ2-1	TGCGCCAGCAGCTTAAGCGGGACAGGGTCACTTAGCTCCTACAATGAGCAGTTCTTC	CASSLSGTGSLSSYNEQFF
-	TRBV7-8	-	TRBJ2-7	TGTGCCAGCAGCCTACAGGGATGCGAGCAGTACTTC	CASSLQGCEQYF
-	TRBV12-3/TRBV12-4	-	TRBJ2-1	TGTGCCAGCAGTGCCGAAGGGGGAAGATACAATGAGCAGTTCTTC	CASSAEGGRYNEQFF
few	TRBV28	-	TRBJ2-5	TGTGCCAGCAGTTTTCTGCGGGCGGGGTCCGAGACCCAGTACTTC	CASSFLRAGSETQYF
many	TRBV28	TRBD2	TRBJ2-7	TGTGCCAGCAGCGCGCGGGGCGGGGGATCCTACGAGCAGTACTTC	CASSARGGGSYEQYF
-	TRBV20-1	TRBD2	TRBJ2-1	TGCAGTGCTAGAGGTGGAACTAGCGGGGGAGCCTACAATGAGCAGTTCTTC	CSARGGTSGGAYNEQFF
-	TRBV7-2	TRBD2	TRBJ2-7	TGTGCCAGCCGTTCGGCGGGGACTAGCTCCTACAATGAGCAGTACTTC	CASRSAGTSSYNEQYF
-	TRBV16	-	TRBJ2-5	TGTGCCAGCAGCCCACCGAGTTTACGGGAGACCCAGTACTTC	CASSPPSLRETQYF
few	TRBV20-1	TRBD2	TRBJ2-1	TGCAGTGCTAGAGATTCCCTAGGGCCGCGAGCGGGATACAATGAGCAGTTCTTC	CSARDSLGPRAGYNEQFF
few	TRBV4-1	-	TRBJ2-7	TGCGCCAGCAGCCACGCAGACGAGGGGGAGCAGTACTTC	CASSHADEGEQYF
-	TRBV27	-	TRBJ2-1	TGTGCCAGCAGTTTAAATGGGGTCGGAGCCGCAAGCTCCTACAATGAGCAGTTCTTC	CASSLNGVGAASSYNEQFF
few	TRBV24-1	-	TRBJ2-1	TGTGCCACCAGTGATTTACATAGCAATGAGCAGTTCTTC	CATSDLHSNEQFF
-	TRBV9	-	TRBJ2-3	TGTGCCAGCAGCCCCCGGGTAGGGGGAGATCGGAACACAGATACGCAGTATTTT	CASSPRVGGDRNTDTQYF
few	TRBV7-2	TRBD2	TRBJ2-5	TGTGCCAGCAGCTTAGTCTTACTAGCGGGGGGTTCAGAGACCCAGTACTTC	CASSLVLLAGGSETQYF
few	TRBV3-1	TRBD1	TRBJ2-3	TGTGCCAGCAGCCAGGCGGACAGGACCTCCGCAGATACGCAGTATTTT	CASSQADRTSADTQYF
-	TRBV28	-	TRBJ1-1	TGTGCCAGCAGTGTCCTAATGACTGAAGCTTTCTTT	CASSVLMTEAFF
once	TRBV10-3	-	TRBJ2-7	TGTGCCACCAGTGAAAACAGGGGGGGGTACGAGCAGTACTTC	CATSENRGGYEQYF
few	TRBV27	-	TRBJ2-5	TGTGCCAGCAGTTTCTACCAGGGTCACCAAGAGACCCAGTACTTC	CASSFYQGHQETQYF
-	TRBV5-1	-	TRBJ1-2	TGCGCCAGCAGCGTGGAACAGCCCTATGGCTACACCTTC	CASSVEQPYGYTF
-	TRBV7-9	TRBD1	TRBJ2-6	TGTGCCAGCAGCGCGACAGGGCTCGGGGCCAACGTCCTGACTTTC	CASSATGLGANVLTF
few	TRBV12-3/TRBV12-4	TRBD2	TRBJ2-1	TGTGCCAGCAGATTGACTAGCGGGGGGTCCTACGACAATGAGCAGTTCTTC	CASRLTSGGSYDNEQFF